The subject of this entry is one T cell receptor beta chain. The antigen is not known. Sorted subsets were amplified in replicate PCRs using 200 ng DNA, tens of thousands of T cell genomes. Sequencing was performed with immunoSEQ multiplex PCR; in TCRdb, only in-frame clones are kept and a portion is missing. Counted here are over a million clones, 95% to 99% occurring once; the ten biggest clones make up about 0.4%. The sample originates from a study of shared clonotypes between healthy human individuals. The donors were adults (healthy and HIV-negative) with no recent acute infections or vaccinations. A CD45RA-negative memory subset and a CD45RA+ naive subset were separated from the CD4+ cells. General study results and limits: Naive CD4 clonotype sharing across a few donors was 4% to 5%.

The sequencing sample was made of naive CD4+ T cells sorted from blood. This sample's subset: CD45RA+ positively selected. This TCR derives from a man under 40 in good health.

Written as DNA, the CDR3 is TGTGCCAGCAGTTCAAGACGGGTCACTGAAGCTTTCTTT. Its translation: CASSSRRVTEAFF. This chain uses TRBV28 with TRBJ1-1; D is uncertain. The germline V gene has CDR1 MDHEN and CDR2 SYDVKM. V dropped 4 bases and J dropped 4 bases, with 10 bases sitting between them. The CDR3 consists of 13 residues.